The clone carrying this T cell receptor beta chain was recorded many times. V lost 3 bases to trimming and J lost 1 base; unmatched junction nucleotides: 2. This CDR3 has 15 residues. This record belongs to a study of T-cell memory formation after mild COVID-19. TCRdb recomputed calls from the 5' RACE reads with MiXCR, one row per CDR3 protein. The sample carries fewer than 350,000 distinct CDR3 sequences, about a sixth recorded once. This sequence joins TRBV12-3 or TRBV12-4 and TRBJ2-3, with 9 bases aligning to TRBD2. The specimen was PBMCs or a T cell subset sorted from them (not recorded which). The source of this sequence is a young man who had mild COVID-19 (a few samples of this study predate the infection). Cell type and time point are not known. The CDR3 nucleotides read TGTGCCAGCAGTTTGTCTAGCGGGGGCACAGATACGCAGTATTTT. Its translation: CASSLSSGGTDTQYF.